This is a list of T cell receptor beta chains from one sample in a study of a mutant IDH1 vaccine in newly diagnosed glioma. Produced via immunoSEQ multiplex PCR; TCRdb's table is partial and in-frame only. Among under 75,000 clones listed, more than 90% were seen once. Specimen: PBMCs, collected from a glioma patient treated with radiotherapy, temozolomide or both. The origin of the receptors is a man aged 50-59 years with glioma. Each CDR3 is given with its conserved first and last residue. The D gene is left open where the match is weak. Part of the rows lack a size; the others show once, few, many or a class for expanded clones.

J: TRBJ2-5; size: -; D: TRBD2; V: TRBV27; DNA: TGTGCCAGCAGTTTTTCCAGCGGGGGTTGGGAGACCCAGTACTTC; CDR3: CASSFSSGGWETQYF
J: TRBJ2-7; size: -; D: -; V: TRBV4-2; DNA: TGTGCCAGCAGCCAGGACGGTTACAGCTCCTACGAGCAGTACTTC; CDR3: CASSQDGYSSYEQYF
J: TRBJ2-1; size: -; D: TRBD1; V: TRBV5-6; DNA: TGTGCCAGCAGCTTTGGAACCGGGACAGGGATTTACAATGAGCAGTTCTTC; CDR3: CASSFGTGTGIYNEQFF
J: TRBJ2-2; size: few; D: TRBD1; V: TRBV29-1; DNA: TGCAGCGCCGGGACAGGGATTATTGACGGGGAGCTGTTTTTT; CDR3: CSAGTGIIDGELFF
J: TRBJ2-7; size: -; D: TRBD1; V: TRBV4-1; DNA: TGCGCCAGCAGCCAAGACGGACAGGGTTTTACCTACGAGCAGTACTTC; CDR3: CASSQDGQGFTYEQYF
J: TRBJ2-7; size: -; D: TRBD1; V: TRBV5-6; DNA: TGTGCCAGCAGCCCGGGACAGCCCCCCTACGAGCAGTACTTC; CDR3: CASSPGQPPYEQYF
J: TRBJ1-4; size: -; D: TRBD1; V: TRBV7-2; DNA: TGTGCCAGCAGCCGCTCCGGGACAGTGAATGAAAAACTGTTTTTT; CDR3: CASSRSGTVNEKLFF
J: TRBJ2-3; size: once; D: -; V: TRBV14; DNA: TGTGCCAGCAGCCAAGGCCGGGAGTACACAGATACGCAGTATTTT; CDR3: CASSQGREYTDTQYF
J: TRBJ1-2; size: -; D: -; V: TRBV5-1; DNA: TGCGCCAGCAGCTTGGAGCCAGGGAGAATTAACTATGGCTACACCTTC; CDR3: CASSLEPGRINYGYTF
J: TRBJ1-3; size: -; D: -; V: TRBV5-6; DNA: TGTGCCAGCAGCTCGAGAAGGACCATATATTTT; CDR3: CASSSRRTIYF
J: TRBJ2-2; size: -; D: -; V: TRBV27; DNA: TGTGCCAGCAGTTTACTTAACACCGGGGAGCTGTTTTTT; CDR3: CASSLLNTGELFF
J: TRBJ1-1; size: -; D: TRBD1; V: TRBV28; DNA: TGTGCCAGCAGTTTGGATCTAGGGTCAGGGGGCAGGTCTTTCTTT; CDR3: CASSLDLGSGGRSFF
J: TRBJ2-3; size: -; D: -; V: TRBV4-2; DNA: TGTGCCAGCAGCCCCACTAGCTGGGCGGCAGATACGCAGTATTTT; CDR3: CASSPTSWAADTQYF
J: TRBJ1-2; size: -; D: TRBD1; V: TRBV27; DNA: TGTGCCAGCAGTGGGGACAGGGGAGGGGGCTACACCTTC; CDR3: CASSGDRGGGYTF
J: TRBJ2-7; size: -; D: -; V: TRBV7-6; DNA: TGTGCCAGCAGCTTAACGGAGGGGGAATTTTACGAGCAGTACTTC; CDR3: CASSLTEGEFYEQYF
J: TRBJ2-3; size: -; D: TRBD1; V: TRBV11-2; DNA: TGTGCCAGCAGCCCGGGACAGCCCACAGATACGCAGTATTTT; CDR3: CASSPGQPTDTQYF